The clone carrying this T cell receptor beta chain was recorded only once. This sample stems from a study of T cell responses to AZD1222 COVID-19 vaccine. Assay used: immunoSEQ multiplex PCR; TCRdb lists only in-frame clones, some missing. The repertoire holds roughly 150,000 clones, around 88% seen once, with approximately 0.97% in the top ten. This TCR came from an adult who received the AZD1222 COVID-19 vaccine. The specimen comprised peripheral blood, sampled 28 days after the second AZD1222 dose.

The CDR3 sequence: CASSPSGTANQETQYF. The CDR3 DNA is TGTGCCAGCTCACCCTCCGGGACAGCCAACCAAGAGACCCAGTACTTC. This chain uses TRBV18 with TRBJ2-5; 7 nucleotides agree with TRBD1. Germline V gives CDR1 KGHSH, CDR2 LQKENI. J gave up 0 bases and V 3 bases, and 7 bases lay outside the gene matches. The CDR3 spans 16 residues.